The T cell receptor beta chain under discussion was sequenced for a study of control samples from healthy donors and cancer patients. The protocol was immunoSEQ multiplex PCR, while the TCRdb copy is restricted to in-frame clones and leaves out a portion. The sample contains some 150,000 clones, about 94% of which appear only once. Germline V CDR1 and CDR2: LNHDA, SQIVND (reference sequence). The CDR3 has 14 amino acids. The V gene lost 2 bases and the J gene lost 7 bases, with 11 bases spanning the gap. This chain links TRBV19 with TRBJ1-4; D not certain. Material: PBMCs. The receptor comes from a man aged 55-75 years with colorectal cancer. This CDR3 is CASSILPGSEKLFF. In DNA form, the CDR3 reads TGTGCCAGTAGTATACTTCCCGGGAGTGAAAAACTGTTTTTT.